The rows below give T cell receptor beta chains drawn from one sample of a study of shared clonotypes between healthy human individuals. Profiling relied on immunoSEQ multiplex PCR, and the TCRdb table lists in-frame clones only, not all of them. The repertoire holds more than 2,000,000 clones, approximately 93% seen once, with approximately 0.4% in the top ten. Input material: naive CD4+ T cells from PBMCs. The receptors were gathered from a man younger than 30 in good health. Some clones in this sample may be carry-over from other donors' samples. The CDR3 runs from the conserved cysteine through the conserved F or W. Fields, in order: clone size, J gene, D gene, V gene, CDR3 protein, CDR3 DNA. D genes are given only for firm matches. A row's size may be missing; if present it is once, few, many or a size class.

.,TRBJ1-2,.,TRBV28,CASSSMTGLGYGYTF,TGTGCCAGCAGTTCAATGACAGGACTGGGCTATGGCTACACCTTC
.,TRBJ2-5,TRBD1,TRBV6-5,CASSYPGTVETQYF,TGTGCCAGCAGTTACCCCGGGACAGTTGAGACCCAGTACTTC
.,TRBJ2-5,.,TRBV7-9,CASSPLGGETQYF,TGTGCCAGCAGCCCCCTTGGTGGGGAGACCCAGTACTTC
.,TRBJ1-1,.,TRBV19,CASKADGGWTEAFF,TGTGCCAGTAAAGCCGACGGGGGTTGGACTGAAGCTTTCTTT
.,TRBJ2-7,.,TRBV9,CASSAFSGSHEQYF,TGTGCCAGCAGCGCCTTCTCCGGGAGCCACGAGCAGTACTTC
.,TRBJ2-7,.,TRBV28,CASRSGTYEQYF,TGTGCCAGCAGGTCCGGGACCTACGAGCAGTACTTC
.,TRBJ1-2,.,TRBV5-6,CASSLRTTGPQIRYGYTF,TGTGCCAGCAGCTTGAGGACAACGGGACCCCAAATCCGCTATGGCTACACCTTC
.,TRBJ2-1,TRBD2,TRBV11-2,CASSFSRTSGYNEQFF,TGTGCCAGCAGCTTTTCCCGGACTAGCGGCTACAATGAGCAGTTCTTC
once,TRBJ2-1,.,TRBV29-1,CSVEEQSGYNEQFF,TGCAGCGTTGAAGAGCAGTCCGGATACAATGAGCAGTTCTTC
.,TRBJ2-7,TRBD1,TRBV7-2,CASSLKGDRAFSYEQYF,TGTGCCAGCAGCTTAAAGGGGGACAGGGCGTTCTCCTACGAGCAGTACTTC
once,TRBJ2-1,TRBD1,TRBV7-9,CASSDRQGHNEQFF,TGTGCCAGCAGCGATCGACAGGGCCACAATGAGCAGTTCTTC
.,TRBJ2-2,TRBD2,TRBV5-4,CASSLGGLAGGLTGELFF,TGTGCCAGCAGCTTGGGAGGACTAGCGGGAGGGCTCACCGGGGAGCTGTTTTTT
.,TRBJ2-5,.,TRBV5-1,CASSARVNQETQYF,TGCGCCAGCAGCGCCAGGGTGAACCAAGAGACCCAGTACTTC
.,TRBJ2-1,.,TRBV5-4,CASSLVWSSYNEQFF,TGTGCCAGCAGCTTGGTCTGGTCATCCTACAATGAGCAGTTCTTC
.,TRBJ1-3,.,TRBV5-1,CASSFGGLGNTIYF,TGCGCCAGCAGCTTCGGGGGGCTCGGAAACACCATATATTTT
.,TRBJ1-2,.,TRBV29-1,CSVGLNYGYTF,TGCAGCGTTGGCCTTAACTATGGCTACACCTTC
.,TRBJ1-5,.,TRBV7-9,CASSFGYNQPQHF,TGTGCCAGCAGCTTCGGGTATAATCAGCCCCAGCATTTT
.,TRBJ2-3,.,TRBV19,CASRHPSGRRSDTQYF,TGTGCCAGTAGACACCCCTCGGGGAGGCGGTCAGATACGCAGTATTTT
once,TRBJ2-1,TRBD2,TRBV4-1,CASSQGQTSGAYNEQFF,TGCGCCAGCAGCCAGGGCCAGACTAGCGGAGCCTACAATGAGCAGTTCTTC
once,TRBJ2-7,.,TRBV28,CASSFSVSTYEQYF,TGTGCCAGCAGTTTCTCCGTCAGTACCTACGAGCAGTACTTC
few,TRBJ1-2,.,TRBV4-2,CASSQDLAGANYGYTF,TGTGCCAGCAGCCAAGATCTAGCAGGCGCTAACTATGGCTACACCTTC
.,TRBJ1-2,TRBD1,TRBV7-3,CASSLGTGAGYTF,TGTGCCAGCAGCCTAGGGACAGGGGCTGGCTACACCTTC
once,TRBJ2-5,.,TRBV9,CASSPAGAVGRETQYF,TGTGCCAGCAGTCCCGCCGGGGCCGTAGGCCGAGAGACCCAGTACTTC
.,TRBJ2-1,TRBD1,TRBV20-1,CSAPQGNEQFF,TGCAGTGCTCCACAGGGGAATGAGCAGTTCTTC
.,TRBJ2-3,TRBD2,TRBV7-2,CASRLPRTSGADTQYF,TGTGCCAGCAGGCTACCGCGGACTAGCGGTGCAGATACGCAGTATTTT